This T cell receptor (beta chain) is drawn from a study of low-dose radiotherapy and immunotherapy resistance in tumors. Whole-study context: The study delivered 0.5 Gy per fraction every 2 weeks to Cohort 1, totaling 6.5 Gy. The 200 mg/m2 dose of intravenous cyclophosphamide was given every two weeks, one day before radiation and immunotherapy.

Indicated time point: after trial treatment. Stated treatment: LDRT plus nivolumab, ipilimumab, low-dose cyclophosphamide and aspirin (RACIN trial). Primers used for first-strand cDNA, a TRAV- and TRBV-specific set, covered both alpha and beta chains. TCRs underwent 20 PCR cycles of amplification with a constant-region primer and V-primer adapter. In TCRdb, the reads were re-called with MiXCR into one record per CDR3 protein. The table shows around 33,000 distinct CDR3 sequences, with 45% to 50% occurring only once. In germline, CDR1 is ENHRY, CDR2 SYGVKD. The CDR3 is 13 amino acids. After removal of 10 bases from V and 5 bases from J, the junction contained 4 bases not matched to a gene.

The TCR originated in a male donor with gallbladder cancer. The sequencing here drew on PBMCs, taken after low-dose radiotherapy plus immunotherapy. This chain links TRBV10-3 with TRBJ2-3, with TRBD2 matching over 12 bases. The CDR3 DNA is TGTGCCACTACTAGCGGGAGGCAAGATACGCAGTATTTT. The encoded protein is CATTSGRQDTQYF.